This entry describes one TCR beta chain. The data belong to a study of blood T cells in healthy people across ages. The CDR3 is 15 amino acids. CDR1 is LGHDT, CDR2 YNNKEL, per germline (reference sequence). A J-beta primer mix and a sample-barcoded 5' primer were used in a second PCR of roughly 6 to 11 cycles. TCRdb processed the 5' RACE reads anew with MiXCR; each CDR3 protein has one entry. The sample has 450,000 to 600,000 distinct CDR3 sequences, roughly a quarter seen once. There were at least 6 micrograms of total RNA extracted from every sample. These same data were also listed under a study on T cells of mothers and their children. That work contributes: The entire RNA extract went into cDNA synthesis at 1.5 ug per 15 ul. Versus unrelated pairs, overlap was slightly higher in related mother-child pairs, without reaching significance. Across the analysis, no persistent microchimeric T cell clones were detected.

This TCR derives from a boy between 2 and 10 years old in good health. Sequencing was performed on blood. The rearrangement uses TRBV3-1 and TRBJ2-1; 10 bases are a match to TRBD2. The closer fit of TRBJ2-5 to the DNA end suggests the J call may be wrong. This chain's CDR3 is CASSHLTSGEETQYF. In DNA, the CDR3 is TGTGCCAGCAGCCATCTAACTAGCGGGGAGGAGACCCAGTACTTC.